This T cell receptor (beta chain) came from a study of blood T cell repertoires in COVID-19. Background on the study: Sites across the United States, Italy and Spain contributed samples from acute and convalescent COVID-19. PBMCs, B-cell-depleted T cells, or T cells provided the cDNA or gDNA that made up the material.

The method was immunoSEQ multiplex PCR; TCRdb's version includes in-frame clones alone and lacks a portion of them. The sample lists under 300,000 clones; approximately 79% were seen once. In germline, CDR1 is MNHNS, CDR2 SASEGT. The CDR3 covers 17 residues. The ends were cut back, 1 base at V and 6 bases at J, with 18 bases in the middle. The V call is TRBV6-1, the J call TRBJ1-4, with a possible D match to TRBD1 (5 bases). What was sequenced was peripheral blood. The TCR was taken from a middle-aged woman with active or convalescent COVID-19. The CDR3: CASSEVPPGLRYEKLFF. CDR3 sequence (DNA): TGTGCCAGCAGTGAAGTGCCCCCGGGACTCCGGTATGAAAAACTGTTTTTT.